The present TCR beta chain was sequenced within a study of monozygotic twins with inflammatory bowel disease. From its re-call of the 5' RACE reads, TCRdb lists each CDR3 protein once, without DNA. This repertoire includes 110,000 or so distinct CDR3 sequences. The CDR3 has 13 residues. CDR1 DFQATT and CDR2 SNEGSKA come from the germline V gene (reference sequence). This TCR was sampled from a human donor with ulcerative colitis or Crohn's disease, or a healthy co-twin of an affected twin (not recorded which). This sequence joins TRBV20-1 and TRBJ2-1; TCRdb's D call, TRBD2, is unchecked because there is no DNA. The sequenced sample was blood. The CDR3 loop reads CSASGAGIDEQFF.